This T cell receptor beta chain was profiled in a study of blood T cell repertoires in COVID-19 (TCRdb year 2020). Describing the broader study: The collaborator samples originated in the United States, Italy and Spain and spanned the acute and convalescent phases of COVID-19. The prospective study material was composed of cDNA or gDNA derived from T cells, B-cell-depleted T cells, or PBMCs. The dataset comprised deeply sampled blood TCRbeta repertoires from subjects exposed to, actively infected with, or recovered from COVID-19. The repertoires were released in a freely available public database intended as a resource for research on the immune response to SARS-CoV-2. Samples were obtained from the ongoing ImmuneRACE study (first 160 participants) and from about 1,300 subjects provided by 6 global collaborators. A de-identified subject ID, COVID-19 status, age in years and sex were almost always included in the sample metadata. Where available, HLA class I and class II types were taken from metadata supplied by the sample provider and were not determined by assay-based typing. The full study reports these points: How much clinical and demographic metadata was included differed by source and by participant, and the metadata was provided uncurated.

Each collaborating institution followed its own protocols to collect whole blood in K2EDTA tubes. For TCRbeta analysis, collaborator samples were shipped as frozen whole blood, as isolated PBMCs, or as DNA extracted from either sample type. Comments on this clone: Its antigen remains unidentified. Base qualities were left out, and no much larger clone turns up one base away.

The immunoSEQ Assay, a bias-controlled multiplex PCR, was used to amplify TCRbeta CDR3 regions from genomic DNA. In the paper's pipeline: The number of nucleated cells in each sample was estimated by amplification of reference gene primers within the assay. To quantify the absolute abundance of each unique TCRbeta CDR3 rearrangement, sequence reads were collapsed and filtered. For each sample, productive Simpson clonality was calculated as the square root of Simpson's diversity index across productive rearrangements. This immuneACCESS table, as held by TCRdb, lists in-frame sequences with V and J called but not all clones. Of the missing ones, under half trace to an unresolved V gene in checked studies; the others have no known cause. V and J calls and clone size are given by that table; D and trimming were obtained from the DNA. The sample data list 110,000 or so clones, and about 74% of these were observed just once. Of the sample, roughly 7.3% is held by the ten largest clones.

The germline V gene yields SNHLY for CDR1 and FYNNEI for CDR2. The CDR3, from cysteine to phenylalanine, totals 12 residues. The DNA shown is the 36-base CDR3, in frame from base 1. The V end loses 5 bases and the J end loses 5 bases, and a stretch of 9 bases separates them. The source of this sequence is a human donor in a cohort sampled during active COVID-19. This chain joins TRBV2 to TRBJ1-2; the D gene is not confidently resolved. The sequenced sample was peripheral blood. DNA sequence: TGTGCCAGCAGTCAACGGGAGTATGGCTACACCTTC. Protein translation: CASSQREYGYTF.